These T cell receptor beta chains were read from a single sample in a study of blood T cell repertoires in COVID-19. Using immunoSEQ multiplex PCR, the repertoire was profiled, and TCRdb retains in-frame clones only, with some absent. The sample lists roughly 330,000 clones, 80% to 90% seen once, with roughly 1.2% in the top ten. The sequenced sample was peripheral blood. The receptors originated from a woman aged 45-65 years with acute or convalescent COVID-19. CDR3s include the opening cysteine and the closing phenylalanine or tryptophan. The D gene is left open where the match is weak. Clone size is not always given. Where it is, it says once, few, many or a class for expanded clones.

v_gene: TRBV5-4; j_gene: TRBJ1-2; abundance: NA; d_gene: NA; CDR3aa: CASNSYTVNNYGYTF; CDR3nt: TGTGCCAGCAACTCATATACAGTGAACAACTATGGCTACACCTTC
v_gene: TRBV27; j_gene: TRBJ2-2; abundance: NA; d_gene: NA; CDR3aa: CASSFPFGGELFF; CDR3nt: TGTGCCAGCAGTTTTCCCTTCGGCGGGGAGCTGTTTTTT
v_gene: TRBV7-2; j_gene: TRBJ2-3; abundance: NA; d_gene: TRBD2; CDR3aa: CASSFAVAGADTQYF; CDR3nt: TGTGCCAGCAGCTTCGCTGTAGCGGGCGCAGATACGCAGTATTTT
v_gene: TRBV5-4; j_gene: TRBJ1-6; abundance: few; d_gene: NA; CDR3aa: CASSLSNSPLHF; CDR3nt: TGTGCCAGCAGCTTAAGCAATTCACCCCTCCACTTT
v_gene: TRBV20-1; j_gene: TRBJ1-3; abundance: NA; d_gene: NA; CDR3aa: CSASQGSAGNTIYF; CDR3nt: TGCAGTGCTAGTCAGGGATCGGCTGGAAACACCATATATTTT
v_gene: TRBV18; j_gene: TRBJ2-1; abundance: NA; d_gene: NA; CDR3aa: CASSPQRAGEQFF; CDR3nt: TGTGCCAGCTCACCACAAAGAGCCGGGGAGCAGTTCTTC
v_gene: TRBV6-5; j_gene: TRBJ1-4; abundance: once; d_gene: TRBD1; CDR3aa: CATQGQGSEKLFF; CDR3nt: TGTGCCACCCAGGGACAGGGAAGTGAAAAACTGTTTTTT
v_gene: TRBV6-6; j_gene: TRBJ1-2; abundance: NA; d_gene: NA; CDR3aa: CASSYSDPGEWGGYTF; CDR3nt: TGTGCCAGCAGTTATTCTGATCCGGGGGAGTGGGGCGGCTACACCTTC
v_gene: TRBV30; j_gene: TRBJ1-1; abundance: NA; d_gene: TRBD1; CDR3aa: CAWSVGGGQGKAFF; CDR3nt: TGTGCCTGGAGTGTTGGGGGAGGACAGGGTAAAGCTTTCTTT
v_gene: TRBV19; j_gene: TRBJ1-4; abundance: once; d_gene: NA; CDR3aa: CASSTRQTPNEKLFF; CDR3nt: TGTGCCAGTAGTACAAGACAGACTCCCAATGAAAAACTGTTTTTT
v_gene: TRBV7-9; j_gene: TRBJ2-1; abundance: NA; d_gene: TRBD2; CDR3aa: CASTKAGRGGVDEQFF; CDR3nt: TGTGCCAGCACCAAGGCCGGCCGGGGGGGCGTCGATGAGCAGTTCTTC
v_gene: TRBV6-1; j_gene: TRBJ1-5; abundance: NA; d_gene: NA; CDR3aa: CASSDPPGSNQPQHF; CDR3nt: TGTGCCAGCAGTGACCCCCCGGGAAGTAATCAGCCCCAGCATTTT
v_gene: TRBV4-1; j_gene: TRBJ2-2; abundance: few; d_gene: TRBD2; CDR3aa: CASSRLLLAGNTGELFF; CDR3nt: TGCGCCAGCAGCCGACTTCTTCTAGCGGGGAACACCGGGGAGCTGTTTTTT
v_gene: TRBV12-3/TRBV12-4; j_gene: TRBJ1-1; abundance: NA; d_gene: TRBD1; CDR3aa: CASSRDRVGAFF; CDR3nt: TGTGCCAGCAGTCGGGACAGGGTCGGAGCTTTCTTT
v_gene: TRBV12-3/TRBV12-4; j_gene: TRBJ1-1; abundance: few; d_gene: NA; CDR3aa: CASSWRGTEAFF; CDR3nt: TGTGCCAGCAGTTGGCGGGGCACTGAAGCTTTCTTT
v_gene: TRBV6-5; j_gene: TRBJ2-7; abundance: NA; d_gene: NA; CDR3aa: CASSPTTDYEQYF; CDR3nt: TGTGCCAGCAGTCCGACGACAGACTACGAGCAGTACTTC
v_gene: TRBV6-2/TRBV6-3; j_gene: TRBJ1-1; abundance: NA; d_gene: NA; CDR3aa: CASSYQNGRATFF; CDR3nt: TGTGCCAGCAGTTACCAAAACGGCAGGGCGACTTTCTTT
v_gene: TRBV18; j_gene: TRBJ1-1; abundance: NA; d_gene: NA; CDR3aa: CASLWAGENTEAFF; CDR3nt: TGTGCCAGCCTCTGGGCCGGGGAGAACACTGAAGCTTTCTTT
v_gene: TRBV4-1; j_gene: TRBJ2-1; abundance: NA; d_gene: TRBD2; CDR3aa: CASSQDSGRASGGEGNEQFF; CDR3nt: TGCGCCAGCAGCCAAGATAGCGGTAGGGCTAGCGGGGGAGAGGGCAATGAGCAGTTCTTC
v_gene: TRBV7-8; j_gene: TRBJ2-5; abundance: NA; d_gene: NA; CDR3aa: CASSSQQGNGGETQYF; CDR3nt: TGTGCCAGCAGCTCCCAACAGGGGAACGGGGGAGAGACCCAGTACTTC
v_gene: TRBV18; j_gene: TRBJ2-6; abundance: NA; d_gene: TRBD1; CDR3aa: CASSSNGQGPGVLTF; CDR3nt: TGTGCCAGCTCATCTAACGGACAGGGGCCCGGAGTCCTGACTTTC
v_gene: TRBV7-2; j_gene: TRBJ1-3; abundance: NA; d_gene: NA; CDR3aa: CASSLGQGLHSGNTIYF; CDR3nt: TGTGCCAGCAGCTTAGGTCAGGGACTCCACTCTGGAAACACCATATATTTT
v_gene: TRBV19; j_gene: TRBJ2-3; abundance: NA; d_gene: NA; CDR3aa: CASSPDRNTDTQYF; CDR3nt: TGTGCCAGTTCCCCTGACAGGAACACAGATACGCAGTATTTT
v_gene: TRBV5-1; j_gene: TRBJ2-5; abundance: few; d_gene: TRBD1; CDR3aa: CASSPRPGTGEGETQYF; CDR3nt: TGCGCCAGCAGCCCGAGACCAGGGACAGGGGAAGGGGAGACCCAGTACTTC
v_gene: TRBV5-1; j_gene: TRBJ2-2; abundance: NA; d_gene: NA; CDR3aa: CASSLSIREPGELFF; CDR3nt: TGCGCCAGCAGCCTTAGCATCAGGGAACCCGGGGAGCTGTTTTTT
v_gene: TRBV29-1; j_gene: TRBJ2-1; abundance: once; d_gene: TRBD1; CDR3aa: CSVVDRGSYNEQFF; CDR3nt: TGCAGCGTTGTGGACAGGGGGTCCTACAATGAGCAGTTCTTC
v_gene: TRBV14; j_gene: TRBJ1-3; abundance: NA; d_gene: NA; CDR3aa: CASSPSSGNTIYF; CDR3nt: TGTGCCAGCAGCCCCAGTTCAGGAAACACCATATATTTT
v_gene: TRBV2; j_gene: TRBJ2-4; abundance: few; d_gene: NA; CDR3aa: CASTSAGYGNIQYF; CDR3nt: TGTGCCAGCACCTCGGCGGGGTACGGAAACATTCAGTACTTC
v_gene: TRBV4-1; j_gene: TRBJ1-3; abundance: NA; d_gene: NA; CDR3aa: CASSQGSGRGGNTIYF; CDR3nt: TGCGCCAGCAGCCAAGGGTCAGGCAGGGGAGGAAACACCATATATTTT
v_gene: TRBV9; j_gene: TRBJ2-5; abundance: once; d_gene: TRBD1; CDR3aa: CASSLALGTGQETQYF; CDR3nt: TGTGCCAGCAGCCTCGCGCTAGGGACAGGCCAAGAGACCCAGTACTTC
v_gene: TRBV19; j_gene: TRBJ1-5; abundance: NA; d_gene: NA; CDR3aa: CARGGHSNQPQHF; CDR3nt: TGTGCGAGGGGGGGGCATAGCAATCAGCCCCAGCATTTT
v_gene: TRBV7-2; j_gene: TRBJ1-3; abundance: NA; d_gene: NA; CDR3aa: CASSLRVSGNTIYF; CDR3nt: TGTGCCAGCAGCTTACGGGTCTCTGGAAACACCATATATTTT
v_gene: TRBV6-2/TRBV6-3; j_gene: TRBJ2-7; abundance: NA; d_gene: TRBD2; CDR3aa: CASSYLAGGSYEQYF; CDR3nt: TGTGCCAGCAGTTACCTAGCGGGGGGCTCCTACGAGCAGTACTTC
v_gene: TRBV10-1; j_gene: TRBJ2-2; abundance: NA; d_gene: TRBD2; CDR3aa: CASSGGVLAGNTGELFF; CDR3nt: TGCGCCAGCAGTGGGGGTGTACTAGCGGGTAACACCGGGGAGCTGTTTTTT
v_gene: TRBV30; j_gene: TRBJ1-1; abundance: NA; d_gene: NA; CDR3aa: CAWSLTLQGNTEAFF; CDR3nt: TGTGCCTGGAGTCTTACCCTCCAGGGGAACACTGAAGCTTTCTTT
v_gene: TRBV6-2/TRBV6-3; j_gene: TRBJ2-5; abundance: NA; d_gene: NA; CDR3aa: CASSYWDSGTLETQYF; CDR3nt: TGTGCCAGCAGTTACTGGGATTCCGGGACTCTTGAGACCCAGTACTTC
v_gene: TRBV6-4; j_gene: TRBJ1-1; abundance: few; d_gene: NA; CDR3aa: CASSHSGRTEAFF; CDR3nt: TGTGCCAGCAGTCACTCTGGGAGGACTGAAGCTTTCTTT
v_gene: TRBV11-2; j_gene: TRBJ2-5; abundance: NA; d_gene: TRBD2; CDR3aa: CASSLKLAGARETQYF; CDR3nt: TGTGCCAGCAGCTTAAAACTAGCGGGAGCTCGAGAGACCCAGTACTTC
v_gene: TRBV7-8; j_gene: TRBJ2-3; abundance: NA; d_gene: TRBD1; CDR3aa: CASSFDRGTDTQYF; CDR3nt: TGTGCCAGCAGCTTTGACAGGGGCACAGATACGCAGTATTTT
v_gene: TRBV9; j_gene: TRBJ2-2; abundance: once; d_gene: TRBD2; CDR3aa: CASAGGGRPTGELFF; CDR3nt: TGTGCCAGCGCTGGGGGCGGGAGGCCAACCGGGGAGCTGTTTTTT
v_gene: TRBV6-5; j_gene: TRBJ1-3; abundance: NA; d_gene: NA; CDR3aa: CASPNPTDSGNTIYF; CDR3nt: TGTGCCAGCCCGAACCCAACAGATTCTGGAAACACCATATATTTT
v_gene: TRBV19; j_gene: TRBJ2-3; abundance: NA; d_gene: NA; CDR3aa: CATRTTGGFTDTQYF; CDR3nt: TGTGCCACCCGCACGACGGGGGGCTTCACAGATACGCAGTATTTT
v_gene: TRBV9; j_gene: TRBJ1-3; abundance: few; d_gene: NA; CDR3aa: CASSRSSDSGNTIYF; CDR3nt: TGTGCCAGCAGCCGGAGCTCGGACTCTGGAAACACCATATATTTT
v_gene: TRBV20-1; j_gene: TRBJ2-7; abundance: NA; d_gene: NA; CDR3aa: CSAKIGGEQYF; CDR3nt: TGCAGTGCTAAAATAGGAGGCGAGCAGTACTTC
v_gene: TRBV27; j_gene: TRBJ1-2; abundance: many; d_gene: NA; CDR3aa: CASGPRTLFIGYTF; CDR3nt: TGTGCCAGCGGGCCCCGGACTCTTTTCATCGGCTACACCTTC
v_gene: TRBV14; j_gene: TRBJ2-5; abundance: few; d_gene: NA; CDR3aa: CASSQRRAALQETQYF; CDR3nt: TGTGCCAGCAGCCAGAGGAGGGCAGCCCTCCAAGAGACCCAGTACTTC
v_gene: TRBV6-1; j_gene: TRBJ1-4; abundance: NA; d_gene: NA; CDR3aa: CASSEAGWNEKLFF; CDR3nt: TGTGCCAGCAGTGAGGCAGGGTGGAATGAAAAACTGTTTTTT
v_gene: TRBV7-2; j_gene: TRBJ1-4; abundance: NA; d_gene: TRBD1; CDR3aa: CASSLGTGFTNEKLFF; CDR3nt: TGTGCCAGCAGCTTAGGGACAGGGTTCACTAATGAAAAACTGTTTTTT
v_gene: TRBV2; j_gene: TRBJ2-5; abundance: NA; d_gene: TRBD1; CDR3aa: CASIRDRGQETQYF; CDR3nt: TGTGCCAGCATCCGGGACAGGGGGCAAGAGACCCAGTACTTC